Detailed here is one T cell receptor (beta chain). Its antigen is not known. This entry comes from a study of T cells in localized non-small cell lung cancer. General study findings and limits: Peak T cell clonality was found in uninvolved adjacent lung, exceeding tumor.

Here immunoSEQ multiplex PCR was the method, and the copy in TCRdb shows in-frame clones only, minus some. The sample holds tens of thousands of clones, approximately 90% seen once. CDR1 is LNHNV, CDR2 YYDKDF, per germline (reference sequence). Trimming left V 8 bases short and J 8 bases short, with 9 bases between. This CDR3 region has 11 residues. The chain recombines TRBV15 with TRBJ2-2, with D unclear. This receptor was identified in an older female donor with stage III squamous cell lung carcinoma. The sequences come from peripheral blood, collected before any cancer treatment. The CDR3 here is CATAFLGELFF. The CDR3, as DNA: TGTGCCACCGCCTTTTTGGGGGAGCTGTTTTTT.